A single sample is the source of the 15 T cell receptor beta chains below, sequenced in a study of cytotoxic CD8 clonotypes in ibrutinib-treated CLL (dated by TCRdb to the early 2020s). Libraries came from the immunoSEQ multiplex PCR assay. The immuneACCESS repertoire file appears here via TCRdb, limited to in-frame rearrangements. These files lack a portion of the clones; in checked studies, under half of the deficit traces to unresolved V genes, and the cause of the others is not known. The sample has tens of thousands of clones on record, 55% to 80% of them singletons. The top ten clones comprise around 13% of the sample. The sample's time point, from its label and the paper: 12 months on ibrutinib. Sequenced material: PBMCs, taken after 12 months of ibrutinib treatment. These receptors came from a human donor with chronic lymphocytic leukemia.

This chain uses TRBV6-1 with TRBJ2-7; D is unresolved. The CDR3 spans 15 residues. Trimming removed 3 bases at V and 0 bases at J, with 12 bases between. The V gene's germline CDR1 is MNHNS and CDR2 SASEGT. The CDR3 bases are TGTGCCAGCAGTGAGGCTTACAGCTTCTCCTACGAGCAGTACTTC. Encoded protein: CASSEAYSFSYEQYF.

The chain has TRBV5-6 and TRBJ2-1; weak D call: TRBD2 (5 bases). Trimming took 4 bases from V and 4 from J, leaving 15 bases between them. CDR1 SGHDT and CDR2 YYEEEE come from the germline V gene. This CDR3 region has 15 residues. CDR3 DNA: TGTGCCAGCAGCGTCGGAGGTAGGAGGTACAATGAGCAGTTCTTC. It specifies CASSVGGRRYNEQFF.

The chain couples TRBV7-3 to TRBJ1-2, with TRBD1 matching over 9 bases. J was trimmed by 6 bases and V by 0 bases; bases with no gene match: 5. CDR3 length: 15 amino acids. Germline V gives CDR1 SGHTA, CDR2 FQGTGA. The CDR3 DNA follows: TGTGCCAGCAGCTTAACGGGACAGGGTACGCATGGCTACACCTTC. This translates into CASSLTGQGTHGYTF.

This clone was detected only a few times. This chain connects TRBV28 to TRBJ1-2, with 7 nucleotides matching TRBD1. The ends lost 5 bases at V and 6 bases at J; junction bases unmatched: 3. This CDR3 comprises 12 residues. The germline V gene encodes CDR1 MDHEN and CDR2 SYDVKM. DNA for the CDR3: TGTGCCAGCAGTCGACAGGGCCATGGCTACACCTTC. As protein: CASSRQGHGYTF.

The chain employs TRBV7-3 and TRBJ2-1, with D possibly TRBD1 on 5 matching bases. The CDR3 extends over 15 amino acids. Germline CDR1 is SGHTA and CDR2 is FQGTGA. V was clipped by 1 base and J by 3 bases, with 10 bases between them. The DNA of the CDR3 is TGTGCCAGCAGCTTAAGCTCAGGGTTCTACAATGAGCAGTTCTTC. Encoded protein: CASSLSSGFYNEQFF.

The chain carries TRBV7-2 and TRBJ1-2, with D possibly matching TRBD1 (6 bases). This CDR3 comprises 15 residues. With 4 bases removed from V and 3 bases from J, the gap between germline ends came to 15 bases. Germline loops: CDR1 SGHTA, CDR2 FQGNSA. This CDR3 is CASSSDSFFDYGYTF. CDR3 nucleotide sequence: TGTGCCAGCAGCTCGGACAGTTTCTTCGACTATGGCTACACCTTC.

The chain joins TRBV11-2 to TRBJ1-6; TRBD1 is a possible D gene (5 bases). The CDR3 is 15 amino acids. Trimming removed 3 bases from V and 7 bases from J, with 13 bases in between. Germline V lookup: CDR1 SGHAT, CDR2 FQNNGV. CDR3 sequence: CASSFLQGENSPLHF. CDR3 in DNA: TGTGCCAGCAGCTTTCTGCAGGGAGAGAATTCACCCCTCCACTTT.

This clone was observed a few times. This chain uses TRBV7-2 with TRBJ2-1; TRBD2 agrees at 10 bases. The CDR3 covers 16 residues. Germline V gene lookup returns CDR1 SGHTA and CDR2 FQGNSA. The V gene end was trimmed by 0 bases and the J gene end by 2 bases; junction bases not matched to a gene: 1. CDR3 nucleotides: TGTGCCAGCAGCTTAGCCGGGACTAGCGCCTACAATGAGCAGTTCTTC. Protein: CASSLAGTSAYNEQFF.

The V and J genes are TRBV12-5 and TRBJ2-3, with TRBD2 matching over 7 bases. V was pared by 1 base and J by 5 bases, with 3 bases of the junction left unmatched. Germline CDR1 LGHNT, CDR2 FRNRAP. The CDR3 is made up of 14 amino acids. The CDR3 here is CASGLGIAGDTQYF. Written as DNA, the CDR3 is TGTGCTAGTGGTTTGGGGATAGCGGGAGATACGCAGTATTTT.

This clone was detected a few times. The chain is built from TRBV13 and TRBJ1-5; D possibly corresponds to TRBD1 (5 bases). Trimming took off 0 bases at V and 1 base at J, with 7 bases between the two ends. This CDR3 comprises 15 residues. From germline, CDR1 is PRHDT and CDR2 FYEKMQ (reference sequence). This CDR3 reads CASSLGRDSNQPQHF. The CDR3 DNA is TGTGCCAGCAGCTTAGGCCGGGACAGCAATCAGCCCCAGCATTTT.

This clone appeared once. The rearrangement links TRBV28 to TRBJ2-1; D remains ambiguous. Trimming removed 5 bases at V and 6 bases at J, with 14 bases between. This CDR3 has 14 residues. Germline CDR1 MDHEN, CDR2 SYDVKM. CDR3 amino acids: CASSLRPGRNEQFF. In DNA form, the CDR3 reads TGTGCCAGCAGTCTTAGACCAGGTCGCAATGAGCAGTTCTTC. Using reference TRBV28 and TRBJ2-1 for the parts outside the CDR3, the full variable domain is DVKVTQSSRYLVKRTGEKVFLECVQDMDHENMFWYRQDPGLGLRLIYFSYDVKMKEKGDIPEGYSVSREKKERFSLILESASTNQTSMYLCASSLRPGRNEQFFGPGTRLTVL.

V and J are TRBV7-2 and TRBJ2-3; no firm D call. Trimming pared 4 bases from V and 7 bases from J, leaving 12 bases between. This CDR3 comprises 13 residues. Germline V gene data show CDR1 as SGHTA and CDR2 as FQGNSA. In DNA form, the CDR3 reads TGTGCCAGCAGCTCGACAAATGGCAATACGCAGTATTTT. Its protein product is CASSSTNGNTQYF.

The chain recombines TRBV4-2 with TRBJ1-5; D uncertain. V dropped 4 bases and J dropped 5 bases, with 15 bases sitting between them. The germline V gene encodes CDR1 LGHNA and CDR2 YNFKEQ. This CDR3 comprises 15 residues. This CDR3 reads CASSPRGSGDQPQHF. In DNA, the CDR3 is TGTGCCAGCAGCCCCCGGGGTTCCGGAGATCAGCCCCAGCATTTT.

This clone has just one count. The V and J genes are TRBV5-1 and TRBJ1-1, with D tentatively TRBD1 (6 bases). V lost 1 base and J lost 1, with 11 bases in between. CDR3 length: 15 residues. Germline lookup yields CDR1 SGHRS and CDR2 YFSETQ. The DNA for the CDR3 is TGCGCCAGCAGCTTGAGTGGGACACCGAACACTGAAGCTTTCTTT. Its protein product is CASSLSGTPNTEAFF.

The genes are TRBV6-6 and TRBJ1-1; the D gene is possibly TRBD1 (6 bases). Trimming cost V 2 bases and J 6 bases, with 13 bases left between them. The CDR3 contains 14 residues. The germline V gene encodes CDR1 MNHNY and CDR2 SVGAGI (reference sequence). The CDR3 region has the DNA TGTGCCAGCAGTTACCGCACAGGGCCCGCTGAAGCTTTCTTT. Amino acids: CASSYRTGPAEAFF.